Below, one T cell receptor beta chain is given with its context. The target antigen is unknown. This record comes from a study of cytomegalovirus exposure and HLA in healthy donors. The germline V gene encodes CDR1 LGHNA and CDR2 YSLEER. The CDR3 is made up of 20 amino acids. V was pared by 0 bases and J by 3 bases, with 9 bases of the junction left unmatched. General study results and limits: In a later analysis, a missense DCLRE1C variant was linked to TCR beta V- and J-gene trimming. Available immune exposure information covered CMV serostatus only. Roughly even sequencing depth across donors was the assumption behind the presence/absence analyses. Earlier findings revealed that most TCR beta V segments proved productive either about 90% or about 30% of the time.

PCR used 60 Vbeta primers and 13 Jbeta primers. Assay: immunoSEQ multiplex PCR; the TCRdb copy retains only in-frame clones and omits some. The sample contains over 150,000 clones, more than 70% of which appear only once. The V gene is TRBV4-3, the J gene TRBJ2-6; the match to TRBD1 covers 12 bases. The sequence derives from a man between 60 and 75 years old in good health and CMV-seronegative. Sequencing was performed on PBMCs. The CDR3 DNA follows: TGCGCCAGCAGCCAAGACCTCCGGGGGACAGGGGGCAGTGGGGCCAACGTCCTGACTTTC. This translates into CASSQDLRGTGGSGANVLTF.